These T cell receptor beta chains were read from a single sample in a study of cytomegalovirus exposure and HLA in healthy donors. Method: immunoSEQ multiplex PCR; TCRdb's copy keeps in-frame clones and lacks some. The table records 150,000 or so clones, 75% to 90% of them present only once. The source material was PBMCs. Receptor source: a young woman in good health and CMV-seropositive. Both conserved end residues are part of each CDR3. Each record gives: clone size, V gene, J gene, D gene, CDR3 DNA, CDR3 protein. A D gene is named only where the DNA matches it firmly. Rows give clone size only sometimes, using once, few, many, or a class for an expanded clone.

size: -
V: TRBV19
J: TRBJ1-6
D: -
DNA: TGTGCCAGTAGTGAGGCGGGAGCATATAATTCACCCCTCCACTTT
CDR3: CASSEAGAYNSPLHF

size: -
V: TRBV2
J: TRBJ2-1
D: TRBD2
DNA: TGTGCCAGCAGTGGTAGCGGGGGGGCCTCGTGGGATGAGCAGTTCTTC
CDR3: CASSGSGGASWDEQFF

size: -
V: TRBV30
J: TRBJ2-3
D: -
DNA: TGTGCCTGGAGTGTACTGATTCGGGGGGCGCGAACAGATACGCAGTATTTT
CDR3: CAWSVLIRGARTDTQYF

size: -
V: TRBV27
J: TRBJ1-3
D: -
DNA: TGTGCCAGCAGTCCCAGGAGACAGGTTATCTCTGGAAACACCATATATTTT
CDR3: CASSPRRQVISGNTIYF

size: -
V: TRBV7-2
J: TRBJ2-6
D: -
DNA: TGTGCCAGCAGCCGAGGATGGAGCTCTGGGGCCAACGTCCTGACTTTC
CDR3: CASSRGWSSGANVLTF

size: -
V: TRBV9
J: TRBJ2-2
D: -
DNA: TGTGCCAGCACCAAATTCTGGGGGGTCCCCGGGGAGCTGTTTTTT
CDR3: CASTKFWGVPGELFF

size: many
V: TRBV30
J: TRBJ1-2
D: -
DNA: TGTGCCTGGAGTCTAGAGAGGGTAAACGGCTACACCTTC
CDR3: CAWSLERVNGYTF

size: -
V: TRBV30
J: TRBJ2-7
D: TRBD1
DNA: TGTGCCTGGAGTGAGACAGGGCCCGGCGAGCAGTACTTC
CDR3: CAWSETGPGEQYF

size: -
V: TRBV2
J: TRBJ2-3
D: TRBD2
DNA: TGTGCCAGCAGTGAAGTAGCGGGGGGGGCGACAGATACGCAGTATTTT
CDR3: CASSEVAGGATDTQYF

size: -
V: TRBV29-1
J: TRBJ2-3
D: TRBD2
DNA: TGCAGCGGTGTACTAGCGGGGGGACCCACAGATACGCAGTATTTT
CDR3: CSGVLAGGPTDTQYF

size: -
V: TRBV29-1
J: TRBJ2-7
D: -
DNA: TGCAGCGTTGTGAGGGGCCCAGGAGGGGAGCAGTACTTC
CDR3: CSVVRGPGGEQYF

size: -
V: TRBV18
J: TRBJ1-5
D: -
DNA: TGTGCCAGCTCACCTGAACAGGCTATCAATCAGCCCCAGCATTTT
CDR3: CASSPEQAINQPQHF

size: few
V: TRBV4-2
J: TRBJ2-5
D: -
DNA: TGTGCCAGCAGCCAGCGGGAGACCCAGTACTTC
CDR3: CASSQRETQYF

size: -
V: TRBV12-5
J: TRBJ1-5
D: -
DNA: TGTGCTAGTGGTCAAAATCAGCCCCAGCATTTT
CDR3: CASGQNQPQHF

size: -
V: TRBV5-8
J: TRBJ2-1
D: TRBD2
DNA: TGTGCCAGCAGCCCGGGAGGGGGTATTGGGGGTGGCTACAATGAGCAGTTCTTC
CDR3: CASSPGGGIGGGYNEQFF

size: -
V: TRBV2
J: TRBJ2-3
D: TRBD2
DNA: TGTGCCACTAGCGGGGGGCGGTTCGCAGATACGCAGTATTTT
CDR3: CATSGGRFADTQYF

size: -
V: TRBV6-5
J: TRBJ2-7
D: -
DNA: TGTGCCAGCAGTTACGGGCAGTTCTACGAGCAGTACTTC
CDR3: CASSYGQFYEQYF

size: -
V: TRBV4-1
J: TRBJ1-3
D: -
DNA: TGCGCCAGCAGCCAAGTTTTTTGGGAGTCTGGAAACACCATATATTTT
CDR3: CASSQVFWESGNTIYF

size: few
V: TRBV5-1
J: TRBJ2-7
D: TRBD1
DNA: TGCGCCAGCAGGCCGGGACAGGGGACCTACGAGCAGTACTTC
CDR3: CASRPGQGTYEQYF

size: -
V: TRBV13
J: TRBJ2-3
D: TRBD2
DNA: TGTGCCAGCAGCTGGGTCGGGACTAGCGGGGGAGTAGATACGCAGTATTTT
CDR3: CASSWVGTSGGVDTQYF

size: -
V: TRBV2
J: TRBJ2-1
D: TRBD2
DNA: TGTGCCAGCAGTGGATCGGGGGGGGTCCACAATGAGCAGTTCTTC
CDR3: CASSGSGGVHNEQFF

size: -
V: TRBV29-1
J: TRBJ1-1
D: -
DNA: TGCATGACTCCGCCATGGAGGCAGTTGAACACTGAAGCTTTCTTT
CDR3: CMTPPWRQLNTEAFF

size: -
V: TRBV5-4
J: TRBJ2-5
D: TRBD2
DNA: TGTGCCAGCAGCTTGGAGATGGCGGGGGGAGAGACCCAGTACTTC
CDR3: CASSLEMAGGETQYF

size: -
V: TRBV5-5
J: TRBJ2-3
D: TRBD1
DNA: TGTGCCAGCAGTCGGTCCGGGACAGGGGCCGGAGATACGCAGTATTTT
CDR3: CASSRSGTGAGDTQYF

size: -
V: TRBV4-2
J: TRBJ2-1
D: TRBD2
DNA: TGTGCCAGCAGTCCTAGCGGGGGGGCCTCATCCTTTGAGCAGTTCTTC
CDR3: CASSPSGGASSFEQFF

size: -
V: TRBV29-1
J: TRBJ2-1
D: -
DNA: TGCAGCGTTGCTATCCGTTCCGATGAGCAGTTCTTC
CDR3: CSVAIRSDEQFF